Sequencing of this T cell receptor beta chain was carried out in a study of T cells expressing NK-cell markers. The CDR3 loop spans 11 amino acids. Germline-derived CDR1 and CDR2 are SGHKS and YYEKEE (reference sequence). One entry per CDR3 protein, without DNA, is what TCRdb gives after re-calling the 5' RACE reads. In all, the sample yields roughly 180,000 distinct CDR3 sequences. Sequencing input: blood T cells: a sorted CD56 or NKG2C T cell subset, CD4+ or CD8+ T cells, or bulk PBMC T cells (not recorded which). The chain has TRBV5-5 and TRBJ2-3. The sequence derives from a woman aged 18 to 75 in good health. The CDR3 reads CASSPEDTQYF.